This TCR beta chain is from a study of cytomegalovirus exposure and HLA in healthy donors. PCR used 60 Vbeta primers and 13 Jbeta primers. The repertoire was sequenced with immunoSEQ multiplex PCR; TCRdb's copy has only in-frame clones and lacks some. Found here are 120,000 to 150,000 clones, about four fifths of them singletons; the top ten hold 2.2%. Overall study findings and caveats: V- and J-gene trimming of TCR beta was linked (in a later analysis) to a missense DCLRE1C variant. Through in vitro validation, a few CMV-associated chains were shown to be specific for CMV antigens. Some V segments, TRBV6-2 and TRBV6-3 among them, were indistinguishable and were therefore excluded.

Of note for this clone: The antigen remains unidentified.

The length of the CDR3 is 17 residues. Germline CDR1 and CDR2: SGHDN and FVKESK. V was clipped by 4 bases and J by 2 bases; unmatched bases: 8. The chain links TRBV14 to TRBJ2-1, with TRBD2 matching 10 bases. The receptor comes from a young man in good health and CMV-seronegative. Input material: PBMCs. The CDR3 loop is CASSLQILAGAYNEQFF. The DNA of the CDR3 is TGTGCCAGCAGCCTTCAGATTCTAGCGGGAGCCTACAATGAGCAGTTCTTC. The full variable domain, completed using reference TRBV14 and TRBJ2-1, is EAGVTQFPSHSVIEKGQTVTLRCDPISGHDNLYWYRRVMGKEIKFLLHFVKESKQDESGMPNNRFLAERTGGTYSTLKVQPAELEDSGVYFCASSLQILAGAYNEQFFGPGTRLTVL.